One sample yielded the 32 T cell receptor beta chains listed below, sequenced in a study of OX40 agonist ivuxolimab in advanced cancers. Produced via immunoSEQ multiplex PCR; TCRdb's table is partial and in-frame only. This table holds some 60,000 clones, roughly 92% found once. The specimen comprised CD4+ or CD8+ T cells sorted from blood, sampled in a trial of the OX40 agonist ivuxolimab. All receptors come from an adult with an advanced solid tumor such as melanoma, head and neck, liver or kidney cancer.

V usage is TRBV4-1 and J usage is TRBJ2-1, with 10 nucleotides matching TRBD1. This CDR3 has 18 amino acids. CDR1 and CDR2 from the germline V gene are MGHRA and YSYEKL. V lost 0 bases and J lost 3; bases outside the gene matches: 8. The CDR3 nucleotides are TGCGCCAGCAGCCAAGAGAGGTATGGGACAGGGGTCTACAATGAGCAGTTCTTC. Protein product: CASSQERYGTGVYNEQFF.

The genes are TRBV19 and TRBJ2-1; D gene unclear. The CDR3 is 15 amino acids. The germline V gene has CDR1 LNHDA and CDR2 SQIVND (reference sequence). V was clipped by 3 bases and J by 0 bases, with 9 bases between them. The CDR3 DNA is TGTGCCAGTAGTATGGAGTCTAGCTCCTACAATGAGCAGTTCTTC. Translating gives CASSMESSSYNEQFF.

The V call is TRBV29-1, the J call TRBJ2-5, with 7 bases matching TRBD2. Germline trimming cut 1 base from V and 3 bases from J; bases unmatched to any gene: 11. The CDR3 covers 16 residues. Germline-derived CDR1 and CDR2 are SQVTM and ANQGSEA. The CDR3 bases are TGCAGCGTTGAAGGTCAAGGTCCTGGGGGGGAAGAGACCCAGTACTTC. Amino acid sequence: CSVEGQGPGGEETQYF.

This clone was counted between two and nine times. The chain uses TRBV19 and TRBJ1-3, with D hard to call. This CDR3 has 14 amino acids. V was trimmed by 2 bases and J by 4 bases, leaving 9 bases between them. CDR1 and CDR2 (germline): LNHDA, SQIVND (reference sequence). CDR3 sequence: CASSIRLGGNTIYF. CDR3 in DNA: TGTGCCAGTAGTATACGCCTTGGAGGAAACACCATATATTTT.

The rearrangement joins TRBV9 to TRBJ2-7, with 9 bases fitting TRBD2. Germline V gives CDR1 SGDLS, CDR2 YYNGEE. The V and J ends lost 4 bases and 6 bases, in that order; junction bases with no gene match: 8. CDR3 size: 14 residues. In DNA form, the CDR3 reads TGTGCCAGCAGCCCCCCGGGACTAGCCGTCGAGCAGTACTTC. It encodes CASSPPGLAVEQYF.

The chain carries TRBV19 and TRBJ2-5, with no clear D. V lost 1 base to trimming and J lost 1 base, with 7 bases between them. Germline assignment: CDR1 LNHDA and CDR2 SQIVND (reference sequence). CDR3 length: 14 residues. The CDR3, as DNA: TGTGCCAGTAGTATAGTCCCCCTCCAAGAGACCCAGTACTTC. Translated: CASSIVPLQETQYF.

With respect to this clone: A read error may account for a junction end that differs from germline. Different DNA sequences within this sample yield the same CDR3. The genes are TRBV19 and TRBJ1-6, with no clear D. This CDR3 is built from 13 residues. In germline, CDR1 is LNHDA, CDR2 SQIVND (reference sequence). In DNA form, the CDR3 reads TGCGCCAGTAGTACAGATACTTATTCACCCCTCCACTTT. Protein sequence: CASSTDTYSPLHF.

This rearrangement joins TRBV9 to TRBJ2-3; no clear D gene. V lost 3 bases and J 2 bases, leaving 7 bases between the germline ends. The CDR3 totals 13 residues. Germline loops: CDR1 SGDLS, CDR2 YYNGEE. The CDR3, as DNA: TGTGCCAGCAGCGGGCCGATCACAGATACGCAGTATTTT. Its translation: CASSGPITDTQYF.

J is TRBJ1-5 and V is TRBV7-2; D gene uncertain. Trimming shortened V by 2 bases and J by 6 bases, and 5 bases separated the two germline ends. The CDR3 runs 12 residues. The germline CDR1 and CDR2 sequences are SGHTA and FQGNSA. The CDR3 spells CASSLMGQPQHF. CDR3 bases: TGTGCCAGCAGCTTAATGGGTCAGCCCCAGCATTTT.

The rearrangement joins TRBV19 to TRBJ1-4, with no clear D. Per germline, CDR1 LNHDA and CDR2 SQIVND (reference sequence). This CDR3 is 14 amino acids long. V gave up 8 bases and J gave up 5 bases, with 15 bases separating them. CDR3 sequence (DNA): TGTGCCAGTCGTCCCCAGGACTCAAATGAAAAACTGTTTTTT. Its protein product is CASRPQDSNEKLFF. Full variable domain (outside the CDR3, taken from reference TRBV19 and TRBJ1-4): DGGITQSPKYLFRKEGQNVTLSCEQNLNHDAMYWYRQDPGQGLRLIYYSQIVNDFQKGDIAEGYSVSREKKESFPLTVTSAQKNPTAFYLCASRPQDSNEKLFFGSGTQLSVL.

The V call is TRBV11-2, the J call TRBJ1-1, with TRBD1 matching 7 bases. The ends lost 5 bases at V and 5 bases at J; junction bases unmatched: 8. Germline CDR1 is SGHAT and CDR2 is FQNNGV. The CDR3 spans 14 residues. The CDR3 nucleotides read TGTGCCAGCAGCACAACAGGGGTAGAGACTGAAGCTTTCTTT. Residues: CASSTTGVETEAFF.

The rearrangement links TRBV28 to TRBJ1-1, with unresolved D. The CDR3 is 11 residues long. Trimming took off 2 bases at V and 7 bases at J, with 5 bases between the two ends. CDR1 MDHEN and CDR2 SYDVKM come from the germline V gene. The CDR3 DNA is TGTGCCAGCAGTTTAAACCGTGAAGCTTTCTTT. This translates into CASSLNREAFF.

V is TRBV25-1 and J is TRBJ2-2; TRBD2 aligns across 7 bases. With V trimmed by 5 bases and J by 3 bases, 6 bases remained unmatched. Germline V gene lookup returns CDR1 MGHDK and CDR2 SYGVNS. CDR3 length: 15 residues. The CDR3 reads CASSSGGRDTGELFF. For the CDR3, the DNA is TGTGCCAGCAGTTCGGGAGGAAGGGACACCGGGGAGCTGTTTTTT.

The J gene is TRBJ1-1, the V gene TRBV7-2; 7 nucleotides match TRBD1. CDR1 is SGHTA and CDR2 is FQGNSA in the germline V gene. With 5 bases clipped from V and 4 bases from J, the junction kept 4 bases outside the gene matches. This CDR3 contains 13 residues. CDR3: CASSPAGGTEAFF. CDR3 DNA: TGTGCCAGCAGCCCCGCAGGGGGCACTGAAGCTTTCTTT. Full variable domain (outside the CDR3, taken from reference TRBV7-2 and TRBJ1-1): GAGVSQSPSNKVTEKGKDVELRCDPISGHTALYWYRQSLGQGLEFLIYFQGNSAPDKSGLPSDRFSAERTGGSVSTLTIQRTQQEDSAVYLCASSPAGGTEAFFGQGTRLTVV.

This chain connects TRBV5-6 to TRBJ2-3; maybe TRBD1 (5 bases). This CDR3 spans 13 amino acids. Germline V gene lookup returns CDR1 SGHDT and CDR2 YYEEEE. V gave up 3 bases and J gave up 3 bases, with 8 bases separating them. As DNA, the CDR3 is TGTGCCAGCAGCTCCGACAGAACAGATACGCAGTATTTT. This gives the protein CASSSDRTDTQYF.

The gene calls are TRBV9 and TRBJ1-1, with unresolved D. This CDR3 has 10 residues. Germline V gene lookup returns CDR1 SGDLS and CDR2 YYNGEE. The ends were cut back, 7 bases at V and 3 bases at J, with 4 bases in the middle. CDR3 amino acids: CASGDTEAFF. The CDR3 coding sequence is TGTGCCAGCGGCGACACTGAAGCTTTCTTT.

V usage is TRBV18 and J usage is TRBJ1-2; 9 bases fit TRBD1. CDR3 length: 12 residues. V lost 8 bases and J lost 6; bases outside the gene matches: 4. Germline V gives CDR1 KGHSH, CDR2 LQKENI. The CDR3 DNA reads as TGTGCCAGCGCCGGGACAGGGAATGGCTACACCTTC. Translated: CASAGTGNGYTF.

The chain employs TRBV4-1 and TRBJ2-7, with D unclear. Germline lookup yields CDR1 MGHRA and CDR2 YSYEKL. This CDR3 comprises 13 residues. V lost 0 bases, J lost 3 bases, and 6 bases lay in between. The CDR3 nucleotides are TGCGCCAGCAGCCAAGATTTGTTCTACGAGCAGTACTTC. Protein sequence: CASSQDLFYEQYF.

This chain connects TRBV10-3 to TRBJ1-1; D is ambiguous. The CDR3 runs 13 residues. Trimming cost V 3 bases and J 4 bases, with 9 bases left between them. The germline V gene has CDR1 ENHRY and CDR2 SYGVKD. The CDR3 region has the DNA TGTGCCATCAGTGACCCAGACGGCACTGAAGCTTTCTTT. It yields the protein CAISDPDGTEAFF.

The chain links TRBV6-5 to TRBJ1-1; D unresolved. CDR1 is MNHEY, CDR2 SVGAGI, per germline. The CDR3 contains 16 residues. Trimming stripped 6 bases from V and 1 base from J, with 18 bases between. The CDR3 protein is CASSYPSEGGNTEAFF. In DNA, the CDR3 is TGTGCCAGCAGCTACCCGAGCGAGGGAGGGAACACTGAAGCTTTCTTT.

The genes are TRBV9 and TRBJ1-2, with D maybe TRBD1 (5 bases). V dropped 0 bases and J dropped 4 bases, with 16 bases sitting between them. This CDR3 is 16 amino acids long. Germline loops: CDR1 SGDLS, CDR2 YYNGEE. The CDR3 DNA reads as TGTGCCAGCAGCGTAGCTACTAGGCAGGGCGGCTATGGCTACACCTTC. This sequence encodes CASSVATRQGGYGYTF. The complete variable domain, with remaining parts taken from reference TRBV9 and TRBJ1-2, reads DSGVTQTPKHLITATGQRVTLRCSPRSGDLSVYWYQQSLDQGLQFLIQYYNGEERAKGNILERFSAQQFPDLHSELNLSSLELGDSALYFCASSVATRQGGYGYTFGSGTRLTVV.

The genes are TRBV6-5 and TRBJ2-1; 7 bases are shared with TRBD1. The trim removed 8 bases at V and 8 bases at J, leaving 9 bases unmatched. The CDR3 sequence is 13 residues long. The germline V gene encodes CDR1 MNHEY and CDR2 SVGAGI. The chain's CDR3 is CASQAGGFDEQFF. CDR3 DNA: TGTGCCAGCCAGGCAGGGGGATTCGATGAGCAGTTCTTC.

The rearrangement uses TRBV7-6 and TRBJ2-5; a possible D gene is TRBD2 (5 bases). Trimming shortened V by 1 base and J by 4 bases, and 7 bases separated the two germline ends. CDR3 length: 13 amino acids. Germline values: CDR1 SGHVS, CDR2 FNYEAQ. CDR3 amino acids: CASSLGTLETQYF. CDR3 sequence (DNA): TGTGCCAGCAGCTTAGGGACTTTAGAGACCCAGTACTTC.

The chain employs TRBV7-8 and TRBJ2-7, with TRBD1 as a possible D gene (6 bases). Trimming removed 1 base at V and 7 bases at J, with 17 bases between. The germline V gene encodes CDR1 SGHVS and CDR2 FQNEAQ. The CDR3 covers 15 residues. The CDR3 reads CASSLESGWGPEQYF. DNA of the CDR3: TGTGCCAGCAGCTTAGAATCCGGTTGGGGGCCGGAGCAGTACTTC.

The rearrangement joins TRBV25-1 to TRBJ2-1; TRBD1 agrees at 9 bases. The germline V gene has CDR1 MGHDK and CDR2 SYGVNS. The CDR3 length is 14 residues. Trimming removed 8 bases from V and 4 bases from J; junction bases left unmatched: 6. CDR3 DNA: TGTGCCAGCCGGGACAGGGAACCGTACAATGAGCAGTTCTTC. It encodes CASRDREPYNEQFF. Drawing the rest from reference TRBV25-1 and TRBJ2-1, the complete variable domain is EADIYQTPRYLVIGTGKKITLECSQTMGHDKMYWYQQDPGMELHLIHYSYGVNSTEKGDLSSESTVSRIRTEHFPLTLESARPSHTSQYLCASRDREPYNEQFFGPGTRLTVL.

This chain uses TRBV5-6 with TRBJ2-1; 8 bases map to TRBD1. The CDR3 is 19 amino acids. Trimming removed 4 bases from V and 0 bases from J; junction bases left unmatched: 15. Germline-derived CDR1 and CDR2 are SGHDT and YYEEEE. The CDR3 DNA reads as TGTGCCAGCAGCCCCGGGACAGGAAGCTTAGATTACTCCTACAATGAGCAGTTCTTC. Translated, it gives CASSPGTGSLDYSYNEQFF.

This clone has more than one count but fewer than ten. The chain carries TRBV5-1 and TRBJ2-3, with 10 bases lining up with TRBD1. V lost 4 bases and J lost 2; bases outside the gene matches: 4. CDR3 length: 15 amino acids. Germline CDR1 and CDR2: SGHRS and YFSETQ. Here the CDR3 reads CASSPGTGDTDTQYF. As DNA, the CDR3 is TGCGCCAGCAGCCCGGGGACAGGGGACACAGATACGCAGTATTTT.

This rearrangement joins TRBV6-6 to TRBJ1-1; no definite D call. The germline CDR1 and CDR2 sequences are MNHNY and SVGAGI (reference sequence). V lost 6 bases, J lost 1 base, and 3 bases lay in between. The CDR3 covers 11 residues. The CDR3 DNA sequence: TGTGCCAGCAGCTGGAACACTGAAGCTTTCTTT. Protein sequence: CASSWNTEAFF.

The chain carries TRBV6-5 and TRBJ1-2; maybe TRBD1 (6 bases). The ends were cut back, 5 bases at V and 6 bases at J, with 13 bases in the middle. The CDR3 consists of 13 residues. In germline, CDR1 is MNHEY, CDR2 SVGAGI. The CDR3 DNA reads TGTGCCAGCAGTAACGGGGGGCGAGATGGCTACACCTTC. Its translation: CASSNGGRDGYTF.

The chain joins TRBV5-8 to TRBJ1-6, with D hard to call. The CDR3 runs to 14 residues. The germline V and J ends were trimmed by 2 bases and 4 bases, with 7 bases remaining between them. The germline V gene has CDR1 SGHTS and CDR2 YDEGEE. CDR3 sequence (DNA): TGTGCCAGCAGCTTAGTGGGATATAATTCACCCCTCCACTTT. Its protein is CASSLVGYNSPLHF. The entire variable domain, with the rest obtained from reference TRBV5-8 and TRBJ1-6, is as follows: EAGVTQSPTHLIKTRGQQATLRCSPISGHTSVYWYQQALGLGLQFLLWYDEGEERNRGNFPPRFSGRQFPNYSSELNVNALELEDSALYLCASSLVGYNSPLHFGNGTRLTVT.

This sequence joins TRBV15 and TRBJ2-1, with a tentative D call TRBD1 (5 bases). CDR3 length: 15 amino acids. V gave up 0 bases and J gave up 3 bases, with 9 bases separating them. The V gene's germline CDR1 is LNHNV and CDR2 YYDKDF (reference sequence). Here the CDR3 DNA reads TGTGCCACCAGCAGAGATGGACAACTCTACAATGAGCAGTTCTTC. Protein: CATSRDGQLYNEQFF.

J is TRBJ1-2 and V is TRBV11-2, with 7 positions matching TRBD1. The trim removed 0 bases at V and 4 bases at J, leaving 5 bases unmatched. The CDR3 runs 15 residues. Germline V gives CDR1 SGHAT, CDR2 FQNNGV. The CDR3 loop reads CASSLDPGDSYGYTF. CDR3 sequence (DNA): TGTGCCAGCAGCTTAGACCCCGGGGACAGCTATGGCTACACCTTC.